This record concerns one T cell receptor beta chain sequence. Its target is unknown. The isolated RNA, all of it, was reverse transcribed, so expressed TCRB transcripts were what got sequenced. Produced via immunoSEQ multiplex PCR; TCRdb's table is partial and in-frame only. Of hundreds of thousands of clones in the sample, 30% are singletons; the top ten hold 0.05% to 0.07%. The entry originates in a study of beta chain features in type 1 diabetes. Study-wide points: PCR might pick shorter templates more often, in the same way for patients and controls. There was a possibility that cDNA sequencing over-represented cells with high TCR expression.

The CDR3 has 15 amino acids. Germline-derived CDR1 and CDR2 are SGHTA and FQGNSA. V lost 5 bases, J lost 4 bases, and 18 bases lay in between. The collection from each donor was one heparinised blood draw averaging roughly 0.11 L. The receptor's source is a man younger than 30 in good health. Sequenced input: naive CD4+ T cells from blood. The chain is built from TRBV7-2 and TRBJ2-7; D remains unclear. CDR3 nucleotide sequence: TGTGCCAGCAGCCCCGTGGGTAGGTCCGCATACGAGCAGTACTTC. Encoded protein: CASSPVGRSAYEQYF.